This TCR beta chain comes out of a study of shared clonotypes between healthy human individuals. Broader study findings: Memory subsets generally showed lower estimated richness than naive subsets.

A note on this clone: As yet, its antigen is unknown.

In the authors' methods: Filtering differed for immunoSEQ, which gave only junction sequences without quality scores. The protocol was immunoSEQ multiplex PCR, while the TCRdb copy is restricted to in-frame clones and leaves out a portion. D and trimming come from the DNA, and the V and J calls and clone size come from that table. There are roughly 2.2 million clones in the sample; around 92% occur only once, and roughly 0.34% lies in the top ten. Naive CD45RA+ and memory CD45RA-negative subsets were split from CD4+ cells. With 4 bases removed from V and 6 bases from J, the gap between germline ends came to 19 bases. This CDR3 is 16 amino acids long. Per germline, CDR1 SEHNR and CDR2 FQNEAQ (reference sequence).

The sequence was collected from a man aged 18 to 30 in good health. Some clones in this sample may be carry-over from other donors' samples. The material sequenced was naive CD4+ T cells from PBMCs. Subset given: CD45RA+ positively selected. The chain is built from TRBV7-9 and TRBJ2-1; no firm D call. The CDR3 region is CASSSYSPPVANEQFF. The CDR3 DNA reads as TGTGCCAGCAGCTCCTATAGCCCCCCCGTAGCCAATGAGCAGTTCTTC.